The 16 T cell receptor beta chains listed next were all sequenced from one sample in a study of T cell responses to AZD1222 COVID-19 vaccine. TCRdb's table, derived via immunoSEQ multiplex PCR, lists solely in-frame clones and lacks some. The table has over 120,000 clones, 90% to 95% seen once. Sequenced here: peripheral blood, sampled after recovery from COVID-19. Receptor source: an adult who had recovered from COVID-19.

This chain joins TRBV7-3 and TRBJ2-7; no clear D. This CDR3 has 14 amino acids. With 1 base removed from V and 7 bases from J, the gap between germline ends came to 14 bases. Germline CDR1 reads SGHTA; CDR2 reads FQGTGA. CDR3 bases: TGTGCCAGCAGCTTAATAACGGATCCACGGGAGCAGTACTTC. Its protein product is CASSLITDPREQYF.

This chain joins TRBV7-2 and TRBJ2-5, with TRBD1 identical over 8 bases. V lost 3 bases and J lost 3; bases outside the gene matches: 6. CDR1 and CDR2 from the germline V gene are SGHTA and FQGNSA. The CDR3 has 15 residues. The CDR3 is CASSFIRTGKETQYF. The CDR3 DNA follows: TGTGCCAGCAGCTTTATCCGGACAGGGAAAGAGACCCAGTACTTC. Variable domain in full (rest from reference TRBV7-2 and TRBJ2-5): GAGVSQSPSNKVTEKGKDVELRCDPISGHTALYWYRQSLGQGLEFLIYFQGNSAPDKSGLPSDRFSAERTGGSVSTLTIQRTQQEDSAVYLCASSFIRTGKETQYFGPGTRLLVL.

The chain couples TRBV3-1 (or the pseudogene TRBV3-2) to TRBJ1-2; D not resolved. V lost 1 base, J lost 4 bases, and 16 bases lay in between. CDR3 length equals 16 residues. CDR1 is LGHDT, CDR2 YNNKEL, per germline (reference sequence). The CDR3 DNA reads TGTGCCAGCAGCCAAGGGAGTCGGGCGCCCGGCTATGGCTACACCTTC. Protein product: CASSQGSRAPGYGYTF.

The J gene is TRBJ1-5, the V gene TRBV28; D might be TRBD1 (5 bases). The germline CDR1 and CDR2 sequences are MDHEN and SYDVKM. CDR3 length: 16 amino acids. The V and J ends lost 6 bases and 2 bases respectively, with 17 bases between them. CDR3 in DNA: TGTGCCAGCAGCGTACCAGGGAATTTGGGCAATCAGCCCCAGCATTTT. This gives the protein CASSVPGNLGNQPQHF.

This chain links TRBV28 with TRBJ2-7; D gene ambiguous. V was trimmed by 6 bases and J by 3 bases, leaving 15 bases between them. The CDR3 runs 14 residues. Germline V gene data show CDR1 as MDHEN and CDR2 as SYDVKM. CDR3 loop: CASSPTRQIYEQYF. The CDR3 nucleotides are TGTGCCAGCAGCCCTACGCGTCAGATCTACGAGCAGTACTTC.

This chain uses TRBV7-2 with TRBJ2-1, with 12 bases that match TRBD2. Germline-derived CDR1 and CDR2 are SGHTA and FQGNSA. V shed 4 bases, J shed 7 bases, and the junction held 11 bases outside the gene matches. The CDR3 consists of 17 residues. CDR3 coding DNA: TGTGCCAGCAGCTCGACTAGCGGGAGAGGTAGGGGGAATGAGCAGTTCTTC. This codes for CASSSTSGRGRGNEQFF.

The chain uses TRBV6-5 and TRBJ2-7; 10 bases match TRBD1. This CDR3 comprises 16 residues. CDR1 is MNHEY and CDR2 is SVGAGI in the germline V gene. J lost 5 bases, V lost 3 bases, and 10 bases had no gene match. CDR3 sequence reads: CASSYSRWGQGNEQYF. Here the CDR3 DNA reads TGTGCCAGCAGTTATAGTAGATGGGGACAGGGGAACGAGCAGTACTTC.

The V and J genes are TRBV7-9 and TRBJ1-1; 10 positions match TRBD1. J gave up 4 bases and V 5 bases, and 7 bases lay outside the gene matches. The germline V gene encodes CDR1 SEHNR and CDR2 FQNEAQ (reference sequence). This CDR3 spans 15 amino acids. The CDR3 loop is CASSLSGQGFTEAFF. The CDR3 region has the DNA TGTGCCAGCAGCCTTTCGGGACAGGGGTTCACTGAAGCTTTCTTT.

This rearrangement joins TRBV7-9 to TRBJ2-1, with 7 nucleotides matching TRBD2. This CDR3 has 15 residues. The V and J ends lost 3 bases and 5 bases, in that order; junction bases with no gene match: 7. The germline V gene has CDR1 SEHNR and CDR2 FQNEAQ (reference sequence). CDR3: CASSFGLGNNNEQFF. The CDR3 DNA is TGTGCCAGCAGCTTCGGACTAGGTAACAACAATGAGCAGTTCTTC. The full variable domain, rest sourced from reference TRBV7-9 and TRBJ2-1, is DTGVSQNPRHKITKRGQNVTFRCDPISEHNRLYWYRQTLGQGPEFLTYFQNEAQLEKSRLLSDRFSAERPKGSFSTLEIQRTEQGDSAMYLCASSFGLGNNNEQFFGPGTRLTVL.

The chain is built from TRBV2 and TRBJ2-5; 14 nucleotides align to TRBD2. Germline-derived CDR1 and CDR2 are SNHLY and FYNNEI. V was clipped by 7 bases and J by 1 base; unmatched bases: 8. This CDR3 region has 17 residues. The CDR3 loop is CASTPGLAGGFQETQYF. The CDR3 DNA follows: TGTGCCAGCACTCCCGGACTAGCGGGAGGTTTCCAAGAGACCCAGTACTTC.

The chain carries TRBV28 and TRBJ2-7; 10 bases align to TRBD1. The CDR3 has 16 residues. The junction had 10 bases not matched to a gene; V was cut back by 2 bases and J by 6 bases. Germline V CDR1 and CDR2: MDHEN, SYDVKM. DNA of the CDR3: TGTGCCAGCAGTTTAGCTACGACAGGGGGCTTCGGCGAGCAGTACTTC. It translates to CASSLATTGGFGEQYF. The variable domain in full, completed from reference TRBV28 and TRBJ2-7, reads DVKVTQSSRYLVKRTGEKVFLECVQDMDHENMFWYRQDPGLGLRLIYFSYDVKMKEKGDIPEGYSVSREKKERFSLILESASTNQTSMYLCASSLATTGGFGEQYFGPGTRLTVT.

The genes are TRBV28 and TRBJ2-1; TRBD1 matches 7 bases. Looked up from germline, CDR1 is MDHEN and CDR2 is SYDVKM. The J segment lost 6 bases and the V segment lost 2 bases, leaving 7 bases of the junction unmatched. This CDR3 has 15 residues. The chain's CDR3 is CASSLGDRAVNEQFF. The CDR3 bases are TGTGCCAGCAGTTTAGGTGACAGGGCTGTCAATGAGCAGTTCTTC.

The chain carries TRBV28 and TRBJ2-3, with 9 bases lining up with TRBD2. V was clipped by 6 bases and J by 4 bases; unmatched bases: 11. In germline, CDR1 is MDHEN, CDR2 SYDVKM. The CDR3 loop spans 16 amino acids. CDR3: CASSPSSGRGADTQYF. CDR3 bases: TGTGCCAGCAGCCCCAGTAGCGGGAGAGGGGCAGATACGCAGTATTTT.

This chain links TRBV29-1 with TRBJ2-5, with a tentative D call TRBD2 (5 bases). The ends were cut back, 8 bases at V and 7 bases at J, with 17 bases in the middle. Germline V gene sequence: CDR1 SQVTM, CDR2 ANQGSEA. The CDR3 runs to 12 residues. The CDR3 here is CSSDPGIGTQYF. CDR3 nucleotides: TGCAGCTCGGACCCGGGGATCGGGACCCAGTACTTC. The variable domain in full, with the rest retrieved from reference TRBV29-1 and TRBJ2-5, is SAVISQKPSRDICQRGTSLTIQCQVDSQVTMMFWYRQQPGQSLTLIATANQGSEATYESGFVIDKFPISRPNLTFSTLTVSNMSPEDSSIYLCSSDPGIGTQYFGPGTRLLVL.

This chain uses TRBV19 with TRBJ2-7; maybe TRBD1 (5 bases). Germline V gene sequence: CDR1 LNHDA, CDR2 SQIVND (reference sequence). V lost 1 base, J lost 3 bases, and 19 bases lay in between. The CDR3 consists of 17 residues. This CDR3 is CASSIAGVAAGIYEQYF. CDR3 nucleotide sequence: TGTGCCAGTAGTATAGCCGGTGTTGCGGCAGGGATCTACGAGCAGTACTTC.

The CDR3 region has the DNA TGTGCCAGCAGCCAAGGGGGCCCTCTAGGAGCAGATACGCAGTATTTT. This sequence encodes CASSQGGPLGADTQYF. The chain recombines TRBV3-1 (or the pseudogene TRBV3-2) with TRBJ2-3; possibly TRBD1 for D (5 bases). This CDR3 contains 16 residues. Trimming stripped 1 base from V and 4 bases from J, with 15 bases between. Per germline, CDR1 LGHDT and CDR2 YNNKEL (reference sequence).